The next 32 T cell receptor beta chains were all read from a single sample in a study of cytomegalovirus exposure and HLA in healthy donors. The study ran its PCR with 60 Vbeta and 13 Jbeta primers. The repertoire was sequenced with immunoSEQ multiplex PCR; TCRdb's copy has only in-frame clones and lacks some. The repertoire holds some 110,000 clones, with approximately 60% as singletons. Sequencing used PBMCs. The receptor set was obtained from a woman aged 25 to 39 in good health and CMV-seronegative.

This clone was detected once. The genes are TRBV13 and TRBJ2-1, with 9 bases lining up with TRBD2. Trimming at V came to 6 bases and at J to 4 bases, leaving 4 bases not matched to a gene. The CDR3 has 14 amino acids. Germline CDR1 PRHDT, CDR2 FYEKMQ (reference sequence). The CDR3 coding sequence is TGTGCCAGCAGTTACCTAGCGGGATACAATGAGCAGTTCTTC. It codes for CASSYLAGYNEQFF.

This sequence joins TRBV14 and TRBJ2-5; possible D gene TRBD2, 6 bases. Germline V gene lookup returns CDR1 SGHDN and CDR2 FVKESK. V was trimmed by 0 bases and J by 9 bases, leaving 14 bases between them. The CDR3 contains 14 residues. DNA of the CDR3: TGTGCCAGCAGCCAAGATCTGCTAGCGAGGGCCCAGTACTTC. It is translated as CASSQDLLARAQYF.

This clone was found a few times. CDR3 in DNA: TGTGCCAGCAGCCATGAACTAGCCAATGAGCAGTTCTTC. This codes for CASSHELANEQFF. This rearrangement joins TRBV6-4 to TRBJ2-1, with D possibly being TRBD2 (6 bases). The CDR3 extends over 13 amino acids. The ends were cut back, 6 bases at V and 6 bases at J, with 12 bases in the middle. Germline-derived CDR1 and CDR2 are MRHNA and SNTAGT.

This clone was recorded only once. V is TRBV5-6 and J is TRBJ1-4, with 10 nucleotides matching TRBD1. V shed 6 bases and J 7 bases; nucleotides not matched to a gene: 9. CDR3 length equals 15 residues. Germline V gene sequence: CDR1 SGHDT, CDR2 YYEEEE. CDR3 bases: TGTGCCAGCAACCTTGGAGGGACAGGGGTTGAAAAACTGTTTTTT. It is translated as CASNLGGTGVEKLFF.

This chain connects TRBV7-3 to TRBJ1-2; 9 bases line up with TRBD1. The CDR3 is 14 residues long. Trimming cost V 4 bases and J 8 bases; bases outside gene matches: 8. CDR1 and CDR2 (germline): SGHTA, FQGTGA. The CDR3 nucleotides read TGTGCCAGCAGCTCAGGGACAGGGAGAGGCGGCTACACCTTC. It yields the protein CASSSGTGRGGYTF.

This clone has just a few counts. This chain connects TRBV6-5 to TRBJ2-5; 8 bases match TRBD1. Per germline, CDR1 MNHEY and CDR2 SVGAGI. J was trimmed by 5 bases and V by 5 bases; bases with no gene match: 10. The CDR3 loop spans 15 amino acids. As DNA, the CDR3 is TGTGCCAGCAGTCGATCCGGGACAGGACGGGAGACCCAGTACTTC. Encoded protein: CASSRSGTGRETQYF.

This clone was detected only once. This sequence joins TRBV5-8 and TRBJ2-1; no firm D call. Germline assignment: CDR1 SGHTS and CDR2 YDEGEE. This CDR3 spans 15 amino acids. Trimming pared 4 bases from V and 0 bases from J, leaving 11 bases between. CDR3 protein: CASSPTPSSYNEQFF. CDR3 DNA: TGTGCCAGCAGCCCTACCCCTAGCTCCTACAATGAGCAGTTCTTC.

As to this clone: Sequence at one end of the junction differs from germline and may be a read error. The chain has TRBV19 and TRBJ2-1; 9 nucleotides agree with TRBD1. The CDR3 spans 16 residues. Germline lookup yields CDR1 LNHDA and CDR2 SQIVND (reference sequence). CDR3 region: CASSPRTGGSDNEQFF. In DNA form, the CDR3 reads TGTGCCAGTAGTCCCCGAACAGGGGGCTCCGACAATGAGCAGTTCTTC.

This chain connects TRBV4-1 to TRBJ1-2; 8 bases map to TRBD1. This CDR3 region has 17 residues. CDR1 and CDR2 from the germline V gene are MGHRA and YSYEKL. With V trimmed by 1 base and J by 2 bases, 9 bases remained unmatched. The CDR3 nucleotides are TGCGCCAGCAGCCAAGTGGGTTTGGACAGGGTGAACTATGGCTACACCTTC. Translating gives CASSQVGLDRVNYGYTF.

The chain has TRBV6-5 and TRBJ1-1; D gene uncertain. The CDR3 sequence is 14 residues long. The V end was cut by 0 bases, the J end by 0 bases, with 5 bases between. CDR1 is MNHEY and CDR2 is SVGAGI in the germline V gene. Written as DNA, the CDR3 is TGTGCCAGCAGTTACTCTCCTATGAACACTGAAGCTTTCTTT. Amino acid sequence: CASSYSPMNTEAFF.

In its sample, this clone was seen a few times. The rearrangement links TRBV9 to TRBJ1-1; perhaps TRBD1 as D (5 bases). The CDR3 is 12 residues long. V lost 6 bases and J 1 base, leaving 7 bases between the germline ends. Germline V lookup: CDR1 SGDLS, CDR2 YYNGEE. The CDR3 bases are TGTGCCAGCAAAGGGGAGAACACTGAAGCTTTCTTT. Its protein is CASKGENTEAFF.

The chain employs TRBV4-3 and TRBJ1-4; tentative D call: TRBD1 (5 bases). Per the germline V gene, CDR1 is LGHNA and CDR2 is YSLEER. The CDR3 extends over 16 amino acids. Trimming left V 1 base short and J 8 bases short, with 17 bases between. The CDR3 here is CASSQGARVSQEKLFF. CDR3 nucleotide sequence: TGCGCCAGCAGCCAAGGGGCCAGGGTCAGTCAGGAAAAACTGTTTTTT.

The chain couples TRBV7-8 to TRBJ1-3; 11 bases are a match to TRBD1. Trimming cost V 5 bases and J 3 bases; bases outside gene matches: 12. CDR3 length: 18 amino acids. CDR1 and CDR2 from the germline V gene are SGHVS and FQNEAQ. The CDR3 coding sequence is TGTGCCAGCAGCCCAGGAGGGACAGGGGGAACGGGTGGAAACACCATATATTTT. It codes for CASSPGGTGGTGGNTIYF.

The rearrangement links TRBV11-2 to TRBJ2-7; 16 bases fit TRBD2. V lost 5 bases and J lost 2; bases outside the gene matches: 6. Germline lookup yields CDR1 SGHAT and CDR2 FQNNGV. The CDR3 has 17 amino acids. CDR3 DNA sequence: TGTGCCAGCAGCCTGGGACTAGCGGGAGGGAGGGCCTACGAGCAGTACTTC. Translated: CASSLGLAGGRAYEQYF.

In its sample, this clone was seen once. CDR3 loop: CASGNRGQGEQYF. The CDR3 DNA reads TGCGCCAGCGGCAACAGGGGGCAAGGCGAGCAGTACTTC. V is TRBV5-1 and J is TRBJ2-7, with 9 bases fitting TRBD1. The germline gives CDR1 SGHRS, CDR2 YFSETQ. The J segment lost 6 bases and the V segment lost 7 bases, leaving 8 bases of the junction unmatched. This CDR3 has 13 amino acids. Based on the CDR3 plus reference TRBV5-1 and TRBJ2-7, the full variable domain is KAGVTQTPRYLIKTRGQQVTLSCSPISGHRSVSWYQQTPGQGLQFLFEYFSETQRNKGNFPGRFSGRQFSNSRSEMNVSTLELGDSALYLCASGNRGQGEQYFGPGTRLTVT.

The chain links TRBV27 to TRBJ1-2; TRBD1 matches 7 bases. Germline values: CDR1 MNHEY, CDR2 SMNVEV (reference sequence). With V trimmed by 6 bases and J by 3 bases, 7 bases remained unmatched. CDR3 length: 14 amino acids. The CDR3 protein is CASRPGQPYYGYTF. The CDR3, as DNA: TGTGCCAGCAGACCGGGACAGCCTTACTATGGCTACACCTTC.

The chain joins TRBV6-5 to TRBJ1-1, with 7 bases aligning to TRBD1. CDR1 and CDR2 from the germline V gene are MNHEY and SVGAGI. This CDR3 has 11 residues. The ends lost 6 bases at V and 8 bases at J; junction bases unmatched: 3. The CDR3 protein is CASRRQGEAFF. CDR3 sequence (DNA): TGTGCCAGCAGACGACAGGGAGAAGCTTTCTTT.

This clone showed up just a few times. The chain recombines TRBV6-1 with TRBJ2-1; 9 bases fit TRBD1. V dropped 1 base and J dropped 4; count of bases not matched to a gene: 2. CDR3 length: 15 residues. The germline V gene encodes CDR1 MNHNS and CDR2 SASEGT. The CDR3 here is CASSEGQGEYNEQFF. In nucleotides, the CDR3 is TGTGCCAGCAGTGAAGGACAGGGGGAATACAATGAGCAGTTCTTC.

The chain is built from TRBV13 and TRBJ2-3; 14 bases agree with TRBD2. Losses at the gene ends were 5 bases for V and 5 bases for J; bases not matched to a gene: 6. The CDR3 covers 16 residues. The germline V gene encodes CDR1 PRHDT and CDR2 FYEKMQ (reference sequence). The CDR3 spells CASSERLAGGLDTQYF. For the CDR3, the DNA is TGTGCCAGCAGCGAGCGACTAGCGGGAGGGTTAGATACGCAGTATTTT.

The gene calls are TRBV4-3 and TRBJ2-1, with 7 bases identical to TRBD2. V lost 0 bases, J lost 3 bases, and 8 bases stayed unmatched. The length of the CDR3 is 17 residues. Germline V gene sequence: CDR1 LGHNA, CDR2 YSLEER. CDR3 sequence (DNA): TGCGCCAGCAGCCAAGATCGGTTGGCGGGAGTCTACAATGAGCAGTTCTTC. Translation: CASSQDRLAGVYNEQFF.

The rearrangement uses TRBV10-1 and TRBJ2-5, with D possibly matching TRBD1 (5 bases). Germline values: CDR1 WNHNN, CDR2 SYGVQD (reference sequence). The CDR3 runs 13 residues. V lost 3 bases and J 7 bases, leaving 12 bases between the germline ends. CDR3 residues: CASSDRGTGTQYF. The CDR3 DNA reads as TGCGCCAGCAGTGATAGGGGTACTGGGACCCAGTACTTC.

This clone was observed once. The chain recombines TRBV19 with TRBJ1-2, with TRBD1 as a possible D gene (6 bases). CDR3 length equals 15 residues. Trimming left V 5 bases short and J 7 bases short, with 20 bases between. The germline CDR1 and CDR2 sequences are LNHDA and SQIVND (reference sequence). The CDR3, as DNA: TGTGCCAGTAGTCTTCAGGGGCCAGGAATGGGTGGCTACACCTTC. This gives the protein CASSLQGPGMGGYTF.

In its sample, this clone was seen a few times. V is TRBV6-6 and J is TRBJ2-7; TRBD1 matches 7 bases. Germline-derived CDR1 and CDR2 are MNHNY and SVGAGI (reference sequence). Trimming removed 5 bases from V and 3 bases from J; junction bases left unmatched: 4. CDR3 length equals 13 residues. The CDR3: CASSRGQNYEQYF. The CDR3 nucleotides read TGTGCCAGCAGTAGGGGACAGAACTACGAGCAGTACTTC.

The V call is TRBV19, the J call TRBJ2-3, with a tentative D call TRBD1 (6 bases). Germline V CDR1 and CDR2: LNHDA, SQIVND (reference sequence). This CDR3 spans 14 amino acids. Deletions cut 4 bases from V and 4 bases from J, with 12 bases between. CDR3 coding DNA: TGTGCCAGTAGTAGGACAGCTTACCCAGATACGCAGTATTTT. Translated, it gives CASSRTAYPDTQYF.

The rearrangement uses TRBV5-1 and TRBJ1-1, with 7 bases that match TRBD1. CDR3 length: 15 amino acids. Germline CDR1 reads SGHRS; CDR2 reads YFSETQ. V shed 4 bases, J shed 2 bases, and the junction held 8 bases outside the gene matches. The chain's CDR3 is CASSRNGDRNTEAFF. CDR3 DNA: TGCGCCAGCAGCCGAAACGGGGACAGAAACACTGAAGCTTTCTTT.

V and J are TRBV11-2 and TRBJ2-5, with 12 bases matching TRBD2. V trimming: 3 bases; J trimming: 3 bases; junction bases outside the gene matches: 2. This CDR3 is 15 amino acids long. From germline, CDR1 is SGHAT and CDR2 FQNNGV. In nucleotides, the CDR3 is TGTGCCAGCAGCTTCAGACTAGCGGGAGAAGAGACCCAGTACTTC. Protein product: CASSFRLAGEETQYF.

This clone appeared once. The chain joins TRBV30 to TRBJ1-4, with 7 bases aligning to TRBD1. This CDR3 has 15 amino acids. Trimming took 3 bases from V and 0 from J; bases not matched to a gene: 4. In germline, CDR1 is GTSNPN, CDR2 SVGIG (reference sequence). CDR3 DNA: TGTGCCTGGAGGTTCGGACAGGCAACTAATGAAAAACTGTTTTTT. As protein: CAWRFGQATNEKLFF. Based on the CDR3 plus reference TRBV30 and TRBJ1-4, the full variable domain is SQTIHQWPATLVQPVGSPLSLECTVEGTSNPNLYWYRQAAGRGLQLLFYSVGIGQISSEVPQNLSASRPQDRQFILSSKKLLLSDSGFYLCAWRFGQATNEKLFFGSGTQLSVL.

J is TRBJ2-2 and V is TRBV5-1, with D perhaps TRBD1 (5 bases). The germline V and J ends were trimmed by 3 bases and 1 base, with 10 bases remaining between them. From germline, CDR1 is SGHRS and CDR2 YFSETQ. The CDR3 totals 15 residues. CDR3 DNA sequence: TGCGCCAGCAGCTCACCGACAGTGAACACCGGGGAGCTGTTTTTT. It specifies CASSSPTVNTGELFF. Full variable domain (outside the CDR3, taken from reference TRBV5-1 and TRBJ2-2): KAGVTQTPRYLIKTRGQQVTLSCSPISGHRSVSWYQQTPGQGLQFLFEYFSETQRNKGNFPGRFSGRQFSNSRSEMNVSTLELGDSALYLCASSSPTVNTGELFFGEGSRLTVL.

With respect to this clone: Other nucleotide sequences in the sample specify the same CDR3. The chain couples TRBV7-2 to TRBJ2-3; 7 bases line up with TRBD2. There are 14 residues in the CDR3. Germline V gene lookup returns CDR1 SGHTA and CDR2 FQGNSA. V lost 0 bases, J lost 6 bases, and 3 bases stayed unmatched. The DNA of the CDR3 is TGTGCCAGCAGCTTAGCGGGGGGGAGGGATACGCAGTATTTT. Its protein is CASSLAGGRDTQYF.

The genes are TRBV29-1 and TRBJ2-2, with D perhaps TRBD2 (6 bases). Trimming took 3 bases from V and 5 from J, leaving 13 bases between them. The CDR3 contains 14 residues. Germline CDR1 is SQVTM and CDR2 is ANQGSEA. The CDR3 DNA reads as TGCAGCGTTGAGGTTCGGGAGAGGACCGGGGAGCTGTTTTTT. Translation gives CSVEVRERTGELFF.

The V call is TRBV19, the J call TRBJ2-7; 7 bases agree with TRBD2. The trim removed 3 bases at V and 4 bases at J, leaving 6 bases unmatched. Germline CDR1 and CDR2: LNHDA and SQIVND (reference sequence). The CDR3 loop spans 14 amino acids. The chain's CDR3 is CASSIGLGRYEQYF. The DNA of the CDR3 is TGTGCCAGTAGTATCGGACTAGGGCGGTACGAGCAGTACTTC.

This clone has a handful of counts. The gene calls are TRBV28 and TRBJ2-2; D perhaps matches TRBD2 (5 bases). V was clipped by 5 bases and J by 5 bases, with 15 bases between them. The germline V gene encodes CDR1 MDHEN and CDR2 SYDVKM. The CDR3 length is 15 residues. The CDR3 bases are TGTGCCAGCAGTCCCCTGACTATTAGTACCGGGGAGCTGTTTTTT. This encodes CASSPLTISTGELFF.